This T cell receptor (beta chain) was captured in a study of shared clonotypes between healthy human individuals. TCRdb's table, derived via immunoSEQ multiplex PCR, lists solely in-frame clones and lacks some. The table shows around 2.3 million clones, with around 95% occurring only once. Germline V lookup: CDR1 MNHGY, CDR2 SVAAGI. V was clipped by 6 bases and J by 5 bases, with 7 bases between them. The CDR3 length is 11 residues. This chain links TRBV6-9 with TRBJ2-5; D may be TRBD2 (6 bases). The sample comprised naive CD4+ T cells sorted from blood. Subset reported: CD45RA+ positively selected. The origin of this receptor is a man aged 18 to 35 in good health. CDR3 nucleotides: TGTGCCAGCAGGGAGGGGGAGACCCAGTACTTC. It yields the protein CASREGETQYF.